Listed below are T cell receptor beta chains from one sample, sequenced in a study of CD8 T cells in Susac syndrome. TCRdb reprocessed the immunoSEQ multiplex PCR reads via MiXCR and lists one record per CDR3 protein. The sample lists approximately 150,000 distinct CDR3 sequences, about 92% occurring once. Material for sequencing was CD4+ T cells from PBMCs. The origin of the receptors is a human donor in good health. CDR3s include the opening cysteine and the closing phenylalanine or tryptophan. The order of the fields is J gene, D gene, V gene, CDR3 protein, CDR3 DNA. The D gene is left open where the match is weak.

>TRBJ2-3|TRBD2|TRBV29-1
CSVPGGTSGTDTQYF
TGCAGCGTCCCGGGGGGGACTAGCGGCACAGATACGCAGTATTTT
>TRBJ2-7|-|TRBV9
CASSVEGLDEQYF
TGTGCCAGCAGCGTAGAAGGGTTGGACGAGCAGTACTTC
>TRBJ1-2|-|TRBV28
CASTGPPNYGYTF
TGTGCCAGTACGGGGCCTCCTAACTATGGCTACACCTTC
>TRBJ2-5|TRBD1|TRBV27
CASSLRGLETQYF
TGTGCCAGCAGTTTAAGGGGGCTGGAGACCCAGTACTTC
>TRBJ2-3|-|TRBV12-3/TRBV12-4
CASSPRPDEPRADTQYF
TGTGCCAGCAGCCCACGACCGGACGAACCGCGGGCAGATACGCAGTATTTT
>TRBJ2-7|TRBD1|TRBV5-6
CASSFDRGLYEQYF
TGTGCCAGCAGCTTCGACAGGGGGCTCTACGAGCAGTACTTC
>TRBJ1-2|-|TRBV15
CATSRDSPGYGDYGYTF
TGTGCCACCAGCAGAGATTCCCCAGGCTACGGGGACTATGGCTACACCTTC
>TRBJ1-4|-|TRBV2
CASRRAGQRNEKLFF
TGTGCCAGCAGGCGAGCCGGACAGAGGAATGAAAAACTGTTTTTT
>TRBJ2-1|TRBD2|TRBV6-2/TRBV6-3
CASSSEREGREQFF
TGTGCCAGCAGTTCCGAGCGGGAGGGCCGGGAGCAGTTCTTC
>TRBJ1-2|TRBD1|TRBV6-5
CASKGAPGGYTF
TGTGCCAGCAAGGGGGCGCCTGGTGGCTACACCTTC
>TRBJ2-5|-|TRBV3-1
CASSQEYSETQYF
TGTGCCAGCAGCCAGGAATATTCAGAGACCCAGTACTTC
>TRBJ1-3|-|TRBV10-3
CAISSTDIGNTIYF
TGTGCCATCAGTTCGACAGACATCGGGAACACCATATATTTT
>TRBJ1-1|-|TRBV10-3
CAISATTGDTEAFF
TGTGCCATCAGTGCGACGACAGGAGACACTGAAGCTTTCTTT
>TRBJ1-1|-|TRBV10-2
CASTALPGTATEAFF
TGCGCCAGCACCGCTCTACCCGGGACCGCGACTGAAGCTTTCTTT
>TRBJ2-1|TRBD1|TRBV5-1
CASSLSADRGYNEQFF
TGCGCCAGCAGCTTGTCAGCGGACAGGGGATACAATGAGCAGTTCTTC
>TRBJ2-5|-|TRBV3-1
CASSHGGGGETQYF
TGTGCCAGCAGCCACGGCGGGGGCGGGGAGACCCAGTACTTC
>TRBJ1-1|TRBD1|TRBV14
CASSQGTGYMNTEAFF
TGTGCCAGCAGCCAAGGGACAGGTTACATGAACACTGAAGCTTTCTTT
>TRBJ2-1|TRBD2|TRBV15
CATSRDRLLAGRSDEQFF
TGTGCCACCAGCAGAGATAGGCTGCTAGCGGGGAGATCCGATGAGCAGTTCTTC